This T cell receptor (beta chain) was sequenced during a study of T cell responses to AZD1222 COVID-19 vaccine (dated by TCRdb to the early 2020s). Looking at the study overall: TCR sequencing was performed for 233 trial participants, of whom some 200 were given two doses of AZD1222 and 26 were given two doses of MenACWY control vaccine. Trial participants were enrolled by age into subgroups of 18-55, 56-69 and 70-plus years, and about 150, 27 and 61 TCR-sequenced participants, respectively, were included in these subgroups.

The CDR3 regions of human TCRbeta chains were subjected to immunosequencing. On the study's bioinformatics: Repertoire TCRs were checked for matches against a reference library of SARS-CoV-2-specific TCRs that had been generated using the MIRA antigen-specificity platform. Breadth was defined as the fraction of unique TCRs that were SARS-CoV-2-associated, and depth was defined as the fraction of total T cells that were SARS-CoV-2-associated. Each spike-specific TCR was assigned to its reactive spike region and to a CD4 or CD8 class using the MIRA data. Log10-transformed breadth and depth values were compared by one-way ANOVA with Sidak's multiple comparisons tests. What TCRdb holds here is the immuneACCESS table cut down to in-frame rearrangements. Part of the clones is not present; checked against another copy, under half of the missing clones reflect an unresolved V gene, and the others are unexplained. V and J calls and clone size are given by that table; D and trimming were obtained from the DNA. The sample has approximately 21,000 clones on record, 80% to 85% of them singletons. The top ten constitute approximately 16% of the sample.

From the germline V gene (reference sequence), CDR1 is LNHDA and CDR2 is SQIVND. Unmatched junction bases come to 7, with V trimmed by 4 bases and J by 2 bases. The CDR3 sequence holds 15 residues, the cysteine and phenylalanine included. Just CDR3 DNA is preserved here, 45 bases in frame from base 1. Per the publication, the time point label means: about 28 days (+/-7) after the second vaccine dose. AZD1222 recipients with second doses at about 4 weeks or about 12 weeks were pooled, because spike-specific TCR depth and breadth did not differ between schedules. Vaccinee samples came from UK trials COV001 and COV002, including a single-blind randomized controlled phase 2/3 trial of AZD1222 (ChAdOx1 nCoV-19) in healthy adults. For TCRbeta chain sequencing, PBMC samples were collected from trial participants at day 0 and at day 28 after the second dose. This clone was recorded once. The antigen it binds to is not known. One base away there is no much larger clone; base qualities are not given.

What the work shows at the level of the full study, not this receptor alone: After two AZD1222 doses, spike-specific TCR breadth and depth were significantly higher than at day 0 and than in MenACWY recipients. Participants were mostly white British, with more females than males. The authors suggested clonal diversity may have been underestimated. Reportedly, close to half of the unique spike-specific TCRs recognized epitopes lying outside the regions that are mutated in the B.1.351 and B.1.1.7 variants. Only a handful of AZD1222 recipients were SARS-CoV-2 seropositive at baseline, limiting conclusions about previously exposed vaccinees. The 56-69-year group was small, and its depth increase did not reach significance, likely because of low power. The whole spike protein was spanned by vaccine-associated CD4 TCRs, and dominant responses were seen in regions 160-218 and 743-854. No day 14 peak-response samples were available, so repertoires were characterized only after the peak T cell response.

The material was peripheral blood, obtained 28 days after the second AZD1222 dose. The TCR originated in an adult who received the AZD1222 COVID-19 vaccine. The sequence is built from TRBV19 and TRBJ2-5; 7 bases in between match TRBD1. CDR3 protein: CASSSEGARQETQYF. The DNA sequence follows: TGTGCCAGTAGTAGCGAGGGGGCCCGGCAAGAGACCCAGTACTTC.